There are a few counts of the clone carrying this TCR beta chain. Its target is not known. Method: immunoSEQ multiplex PCR; TCRdb's copy keeps in-frame clones and lacks some. The table shows about 26,000 clones, with about 81% occurring only once. This sample was taken from a study of T cells in localized non-small cell lung cancer. Study-level results: Longer overall survival associated with higher blood T cell density; shorter survival with higher adjacent-lung clonality.

Germline assignment: CDR1 SEHNR and CDR2 FQNEAQ (reference sequence). The CDR3 extends over 15 amino acids. Trimming took 5 bases from V and 2 from J, leaving 14 bases between them. The J gene is TRBJ2-3, the V gene TRBV7-9, with D perhaps matching TRBD2 (6 bases). Sequenced material: peripheral blood, taken before any cancer treatment. This sequence was found in a woman aged 35 to 69 with stage I lung adenocarcinoma. The CDR3 region is CASSHSGGITDTQYF. DNA of the CDR3: TGTGCCAGCAGCCATTCTGGGGGGATCACAGATACGCAGTATTTT. Filled out from reference TRBV7-9 and TRBJ2-3, the complete variable domain reads DTGVSQNPRHKITKRGQNVTFRCDPISEHNRLYWYRQTLGQGPEFLTYFQNEAQLEKSRLLSDRFSAERPKGSFSTLEIQRTEQGDSAMYLCASSHSGGITDTQYFGPGTRLTVL.